This T cell receptor (beta chain) emerged from a study of control samples from healthy donors and cancer patients. Profiling relied on immunoSEQ multiplex PCR, and the TCRdb table lists in-frame clones only, not all of them. This table holds about 34,000 clones, 85% to 90% found once. A single count supports this clone. Germline assignment: CDR1 MDHEN and CDR2 SYDVKM. V lost 6 bases and J lost 1, with 9 bases in between. This CDR3 comprises 13 residues. The J gene is TRBJ1-1, the V gene TRBV28; D is unresolved. The material sequenced was PBMCs. The clonotype comes from a woman aged 40 to 55 with lung cancer. The chain's CDR3 is CASSVPWNTEAFF. The CDR3 nucleotides are TGTGCCAGCAGCGTTCCCTGGAACACTGAAGCTTTCTTT.